This T cell receptor beta chain came from a study of CXCR3-negative and CXCR3-positive naive CD8 T cells. In preparing the TRB cDNA libraries, 5' RACE with UMI labels was used. One entry per CDR3 protein, without DNA, is what TCRdb gives after re-calling the 5' RACE reads. The sample has about 6,700 distinct CDR3 sequences; the top ten hold 0.9% to 1.2%. This clonotype shows up as medium-sized (0.01 to 0.1%) by frequency. The CDR3 is 16 residues long. This sequence was found in a human donor in good health. Some clones in this sample may be carry-over from other donors' samples. Sequenced material: naive CXCR3- CD8+ T cells from blood. The subset: CD45RO-CCR7+CD27+CD95- naive CD8+ T cells lacking CXCR3 (TNR3-). The V gene is TRBV12-3 or TRBV12-4, the J gene TRBJ2-2; TCRdb indicates TRBD1, and absent DNA this call remains unverified. The CDR3 sequence is CASSPRGGARTGELFF.